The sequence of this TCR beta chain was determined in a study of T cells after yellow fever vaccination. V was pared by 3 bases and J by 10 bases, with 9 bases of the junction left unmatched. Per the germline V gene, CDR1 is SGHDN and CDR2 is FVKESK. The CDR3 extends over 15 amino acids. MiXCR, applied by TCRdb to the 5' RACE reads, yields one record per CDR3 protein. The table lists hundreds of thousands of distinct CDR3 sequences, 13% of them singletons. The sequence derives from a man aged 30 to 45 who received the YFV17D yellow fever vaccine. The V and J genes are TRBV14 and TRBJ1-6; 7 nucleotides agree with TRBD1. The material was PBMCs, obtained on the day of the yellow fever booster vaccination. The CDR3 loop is CASSQITGVESPLHF. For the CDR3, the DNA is TGTGCCAGCAGCCAGATAACAGGGGTGGAATCACCCCTCCACTTT.